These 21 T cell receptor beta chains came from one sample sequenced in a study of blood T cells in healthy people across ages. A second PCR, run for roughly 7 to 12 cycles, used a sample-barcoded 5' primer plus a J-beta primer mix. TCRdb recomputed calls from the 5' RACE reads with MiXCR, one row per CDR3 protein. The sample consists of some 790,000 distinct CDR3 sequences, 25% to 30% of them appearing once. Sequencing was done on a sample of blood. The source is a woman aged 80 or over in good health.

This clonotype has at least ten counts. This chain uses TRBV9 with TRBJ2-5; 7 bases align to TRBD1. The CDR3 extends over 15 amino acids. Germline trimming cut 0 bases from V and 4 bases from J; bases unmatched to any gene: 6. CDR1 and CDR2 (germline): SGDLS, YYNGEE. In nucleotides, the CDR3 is TGTGCCAGCAGCGTAGGACAGGGCCCAAGAGAGACCCAGTACTTC. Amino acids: CASSVGQGPRETQYF.

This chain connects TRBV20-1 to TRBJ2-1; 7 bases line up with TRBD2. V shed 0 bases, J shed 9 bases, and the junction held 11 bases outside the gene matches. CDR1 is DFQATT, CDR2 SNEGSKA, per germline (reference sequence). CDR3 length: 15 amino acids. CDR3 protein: CSARDWLAGNSEQFF. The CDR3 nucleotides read TGCAGTGCTAGAGATTGGTTAGCGGGTAATAGTGAGCAGTTCTTC.

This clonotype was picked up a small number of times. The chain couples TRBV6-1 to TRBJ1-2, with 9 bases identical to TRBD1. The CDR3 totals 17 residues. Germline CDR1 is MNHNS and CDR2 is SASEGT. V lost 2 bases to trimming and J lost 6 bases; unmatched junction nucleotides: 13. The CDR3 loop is CASSEWRGTGPLNGYTF. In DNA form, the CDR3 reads TGTGCCAGCAGTGAATGGAGAGGGACAGGGCCTCTGAATGGCTACACCTTC.

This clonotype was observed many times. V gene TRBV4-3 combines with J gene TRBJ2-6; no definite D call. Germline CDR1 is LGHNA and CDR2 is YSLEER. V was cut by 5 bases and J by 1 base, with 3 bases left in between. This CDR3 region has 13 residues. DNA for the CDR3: TGCGCCAGCAGCGAGTCTGGGGCCAACGTCCTGACTTTC. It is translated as CASSESGANVLTF.

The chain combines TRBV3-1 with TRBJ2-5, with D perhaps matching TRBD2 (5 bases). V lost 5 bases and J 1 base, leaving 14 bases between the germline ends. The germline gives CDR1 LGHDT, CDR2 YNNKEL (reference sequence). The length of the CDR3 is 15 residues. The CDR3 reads CASSSSGGFQETQYF. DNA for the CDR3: TGTGCCAGCAGCTCGTCAGGAGGTTTCCAAGAGACCCAGTACTTC.

CDR3 amino acids: CASSPRLLYGYTF. CDR3 DNA sequence: TGTGCCAGCAGTCCCCGACTCTTATATGGCTACACCTTC. This sequence joins TRBV3-1 and TRBJ1-2, with D hard to call. V was clipped by 6 bases and J by 5 bases, with 13 bases between them. CDR1 is LGHDT and CDR2 is YNNKEL in the germline V gene (reference sequence). The CDR3 is 13 amino acids.

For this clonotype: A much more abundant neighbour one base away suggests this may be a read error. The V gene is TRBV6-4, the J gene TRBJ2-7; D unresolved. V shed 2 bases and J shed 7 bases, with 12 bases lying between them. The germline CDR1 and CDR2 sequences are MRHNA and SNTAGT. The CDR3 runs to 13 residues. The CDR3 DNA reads TGTGCCAGCAGTGACCTTTATGGAAATGAGCAGTACTTC. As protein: CASSDLYGNEQYF.

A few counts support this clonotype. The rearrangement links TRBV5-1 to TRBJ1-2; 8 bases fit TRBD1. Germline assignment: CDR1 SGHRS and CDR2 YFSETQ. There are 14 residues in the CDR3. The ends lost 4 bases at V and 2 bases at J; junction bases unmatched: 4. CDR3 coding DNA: TGCGCCAGCAGCAAGGACAGGGAGAACTATGGCTACACCTTC. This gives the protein CASSKDRENYGYTF.

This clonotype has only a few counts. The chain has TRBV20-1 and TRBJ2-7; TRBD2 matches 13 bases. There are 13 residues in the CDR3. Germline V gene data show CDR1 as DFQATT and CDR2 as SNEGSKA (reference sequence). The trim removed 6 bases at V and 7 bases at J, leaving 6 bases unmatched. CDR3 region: CSARLAGGGEQYF. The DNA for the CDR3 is TGCAGTGCGCGACTAGCGGGGGGTGGGGAGCAGTACTTC.

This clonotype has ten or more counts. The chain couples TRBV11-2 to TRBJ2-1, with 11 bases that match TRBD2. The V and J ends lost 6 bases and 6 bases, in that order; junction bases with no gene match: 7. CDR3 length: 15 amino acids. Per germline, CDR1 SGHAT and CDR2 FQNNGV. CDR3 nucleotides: TGTGCCAGCAGTCTCATAGCGGGGGGGCCCAATGAGCAGTTCTTC. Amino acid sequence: CASSLIAGGPNEQFF.

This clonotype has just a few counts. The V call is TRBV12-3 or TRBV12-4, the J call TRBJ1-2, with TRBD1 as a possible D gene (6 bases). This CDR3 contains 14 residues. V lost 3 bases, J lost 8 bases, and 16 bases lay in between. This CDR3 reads CASSFPGGIKGYTF. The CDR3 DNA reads TGTGCCAGCAGTTTCCCGGGGGGCATAAAAGGCTACACCTTC.

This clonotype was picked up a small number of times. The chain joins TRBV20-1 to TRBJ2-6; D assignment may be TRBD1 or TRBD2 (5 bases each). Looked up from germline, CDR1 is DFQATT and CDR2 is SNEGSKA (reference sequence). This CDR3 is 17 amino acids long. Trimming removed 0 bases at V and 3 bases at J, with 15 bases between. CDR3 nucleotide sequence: TGCAGTGCTAGAGATGAATGGGGGACGCGTGGGGCCAACGTCCTGACTTTC. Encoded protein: CSARDEWGTRGANVLTF.

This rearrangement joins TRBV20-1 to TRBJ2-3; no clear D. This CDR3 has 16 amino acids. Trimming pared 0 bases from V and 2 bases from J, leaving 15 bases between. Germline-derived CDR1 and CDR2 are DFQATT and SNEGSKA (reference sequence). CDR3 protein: CSAREFGRIYTDTQYF. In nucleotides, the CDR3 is TGCAGTGCTAGAGAATTCGGCAGAATCTACACAGATACGCAGTATTTT.

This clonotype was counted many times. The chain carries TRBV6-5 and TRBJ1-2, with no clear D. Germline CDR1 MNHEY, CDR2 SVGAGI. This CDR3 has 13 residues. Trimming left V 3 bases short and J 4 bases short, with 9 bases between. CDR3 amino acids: CASSYGTIYGYTF. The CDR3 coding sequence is TGTGCCAGCAGTTATGGTACCATCTATGGCTACACCTTC.

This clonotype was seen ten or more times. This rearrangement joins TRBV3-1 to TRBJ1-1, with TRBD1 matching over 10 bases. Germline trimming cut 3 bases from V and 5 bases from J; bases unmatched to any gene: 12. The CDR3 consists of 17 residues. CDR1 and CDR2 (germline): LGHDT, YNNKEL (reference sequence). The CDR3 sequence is CASSQRQGAQRGTEAFF. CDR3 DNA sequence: TGTGCCAGCAGCCAGAGACAGGGGGCGCAGCGAGGAACTGAAGCTTTCTTT.

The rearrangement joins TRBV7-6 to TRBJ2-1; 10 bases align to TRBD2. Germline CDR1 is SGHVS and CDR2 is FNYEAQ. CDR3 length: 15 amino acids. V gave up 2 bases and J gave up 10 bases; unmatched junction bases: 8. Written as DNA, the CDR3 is TGTGCCAGCAGCTTAAGGAGCGGGGGGGCCGAGGAGCAGTTCTTC. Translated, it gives CASSLRSGGAEEQFF.

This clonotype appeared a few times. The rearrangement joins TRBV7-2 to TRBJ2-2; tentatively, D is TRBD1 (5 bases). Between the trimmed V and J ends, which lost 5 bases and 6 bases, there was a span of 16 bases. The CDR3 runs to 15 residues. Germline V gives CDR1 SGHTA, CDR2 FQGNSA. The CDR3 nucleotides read TGTGCCAGCAGCGTAGTCTTAATAGGGGCCGGGGAGCTGTTTTTT. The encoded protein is CASSVVLIGAGELFF.

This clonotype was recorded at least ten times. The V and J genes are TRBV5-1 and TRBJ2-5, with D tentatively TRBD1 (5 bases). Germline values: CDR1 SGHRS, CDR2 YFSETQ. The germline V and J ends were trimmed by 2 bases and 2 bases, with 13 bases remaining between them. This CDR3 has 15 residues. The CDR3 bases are TGCGCCAGCAGCTTAGGAAAAGGGGTGCAAGAGACCCAGTACTTC. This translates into CASSLGKGVQETQYF.

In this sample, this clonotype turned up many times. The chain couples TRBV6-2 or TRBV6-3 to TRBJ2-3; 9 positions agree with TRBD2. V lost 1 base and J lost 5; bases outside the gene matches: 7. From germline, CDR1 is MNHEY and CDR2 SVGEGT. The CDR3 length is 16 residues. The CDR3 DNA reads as TGTGCCAGCAGTTACTACCCTAGCGGGGTTAAAGATACGCAGTATTTT. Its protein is CASSYYPSGVKDTQYF.

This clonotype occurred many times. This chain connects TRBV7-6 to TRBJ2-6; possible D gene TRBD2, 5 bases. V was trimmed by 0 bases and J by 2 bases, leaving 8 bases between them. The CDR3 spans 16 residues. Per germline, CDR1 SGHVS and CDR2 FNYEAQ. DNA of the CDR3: TGTGCCAGCAGCTTAGCCGCGAGGGCTGGGGCCAACGTCCTGACTTTC. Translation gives CASSLAARAGANVLTF.

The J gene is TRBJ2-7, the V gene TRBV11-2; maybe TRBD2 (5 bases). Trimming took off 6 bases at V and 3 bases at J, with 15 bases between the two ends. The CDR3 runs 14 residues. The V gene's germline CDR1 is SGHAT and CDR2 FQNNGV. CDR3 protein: CASRRSLAGYEQYF. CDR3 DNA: TGTGCCAGCAGACGTAGTTTGGCGGGCTACGAGCAGTACTTC. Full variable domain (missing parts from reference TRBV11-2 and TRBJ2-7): EAGVAQSPRYKIIEKRQSVAFWCNPISGHATLYWYQQILGQGPKLLIQFQNNGVVDDSQLPKDRFSAERLKGVDSTLKIQPAKLEDSAVYLCASRRSLAGYEQYFGPGTRLTVT.